The rows below give T cell receptor beta chains drawn from one sample of a study of blood T cell repertoires in COVID-19. The assay was immunoSEQ multiplex PCR, and TCRdb's table has in-frame clones only and misses some. The top ten hold 1.5% to 2% of the sample, which has roughly 130,000 clones, around 80% seen once. Sequenced: peripheral blood. The receptors originated from a man in his 70s with acute or convalescent COVID-19. Both conserved end residues are part of each CDR3. Each record gives: clone size, J gene, D gene, V gene, CDR3 protein, CDR3 DNA. D genes are given only for firm matches. Clone sizes are given selectively: once, few, many, or a class where the clone is expanded.

.	TRBJ1-6	.	TRBV6-5	CASSTTTGSPLHF	TGTGCCAGCAGTACGACGACGGGGTCACCCCTCCACTTT
few	TRBJ1-2	.	TRBV7-8	CASAPTAAGGYTF	TGTGCCAGCGCTCCGACAGCCGCCGGAGGCTACACCTTC
.	TRBJ1-1	.	TRBV11-3	CASSVIGGTEAFF	TGTGCCAGCAGTGTAATAGGGGGCACTGAAGCTTTCTTT
.	TRBJ1-6	TRBD1	TRBV5-1	CASSSGQGAGNSPLHF	TGCGCCAGCAGCTCGGGACAGGGGGCAGGTAATTCACCCCTCCACTTT
.	TRBJ1-2	TRBD1	TRBV24-1	CATSDRTGVWGENGYTF	TGTGCCACCAGTGATAGGACAGGGGTATGGGGGGAGAATGGCTACACCTTC
.	TRBJ1-4	TRBD1	TRBV19	CASSRGRGEKLFF	TGTGCCAGTTCCAGGGGGCGAGGTGAAAAACTGTTTTTT
few	TRBJ1-5	.	TRBV18	CASSPSRTELNQPQHF	TGTGCCAGCTCACCATCGCGGACAGAACTCAATCAGCCCCAGCATTTT
.	TRBJ1-3	.	TRBV12-2	CASRLETVEFGNTIYF	TGTGCAAGTCGCTTAGAAACTGTAGAGTTTGGAAACACCATATATTTT
.	TRBJ2-1	TRBD2	TRBV5-1	CASSLGPRGGTNEQFF	TGCGCCAGCAGCTTGGGGCCCCGGGGGGGGACCAATGAGCAGTTCTTC
.	TRBJ1-5	TRBD1	TRBV4-2	CASSQERLEGAGQPQHF	TGTGCCAGCAGCCAAGAGAGGTTGGAGGGGGCTGGTCAGCCCCAGCATTTT
.	TRBJ2-2	.	TRBV6-5	CASRVKAGSTGELFF	TGTGCCAGCAGGGTGAAGGCCGGGAGCACCGGGGAGCTGTTTTTT
.	TRBJ2-1	TRBD2	TRBV3-1/TRBV3-2	CASSPTYRLAGGQNEQFF	TGTGCCAGCAGTCCTACGTACCGACTAGCGGGGGGCCAAAATGAGCAGTTCTTC
.	TRBJ2-2	TRBD2	TRBV5-4	CASSLALASGSTGELFF	TGTGCCAGCAGCTTGGCCTTGGCTAGCGGGAGCACCGGGGAGCTGTTTTTT
.	TRBJ2-7	.	TRBV13	CASSLFGGVYEQYF	TGTGCCAGCAGCTTATTCGGAGGCGTCTACGAGCAGTACTTC
.	TRBJ1-3	.	TRBV19	CASSSLFRSSGNTIYF	TGTGCCAGTAGTTCCCTGTTTCGCAGCTCTGGAAACACCATATATTTT
.	TRBJ1-2	TRBD1	TRBV7-8	CASSRDPTGGFRGYTF	TGTGCCAGCAGCCGAGATCCTACAGGGGGCTTTCGGGGCTACACCTTC
.	TRBJ1-1	.	TRBV18	CASSAGQNTEAFF	TGTGCCAGCTCGGCAGGGCAGAACACTGAAGCTTTCTTT
.	TRBJ1-1	.	TRBV5-5	CASSLTGTLNTEAFF	TGTGCCAGCAGCTTGACAGGAACTTTGAACACTGAAGCTTTCTTT
once	TRBJ2-2	.	TRBV10-1	CASSDGTSTGELFF	TGCGCCAGCAGTGATGGGACAAGCACCGGGGAGCTGTTTTTT
once	TRBJ2-6	.	TRBV14	CASSQPGPLSGANVLTF	TGTGCCAGCAGCCAACCCGGTCCCCTCTCTGGGGCCAACGTCCTGACTTTC
.	TRBJ2-2	TRBD1	TRBV19	CASSIGQGVDTGELFF	TGTGCCAGTAGTATCGGACAGGGGGTTGACACCGGGGAGCTGTTTTTT
.	TRBJ2-5	TRBD2	TRBV3-1/TRBV3-2	CASSQVLPGTSGGRETQYF	TGTGCCAGCAGCCAAGTTTTGCCCGGGACTAGCGGGGGCAGGGAGACCCAGTACTTC
.	TRBJ2-1	TRBD1	TRBV5-6	CASSLYGTGGKEQFF	TGTGCCAGCAGCTTGTACGGGACAGGGGGGAAGGAGCAGTTCTTC
.	TRBJ1-2	.	TRBV2	CASSLQESYGYTF	TGTGCCAGCAGTTTACAGGAGAGCTATGGCTACACCTTC
.	TRBJ2-7	.	TRBV27	CASSLGPFSYEQYF	TGTGCCAGCAGTTTGGGCCCATTCTCCTACGAGCAGTACTTC
.	TRBJ2-5	TRBD2	TRBV10-3	CAISEGGGVETQYF	TGTGCCATCAGTGAGGGGGGAGGGGTAGAGACCCAGTACTTC